One T cell receptor beta chain is described in this entry. No antigen is known for it. The data were taken from a study of cytomegalovirus exposure and HLA in healthy donors. For the study at large: Unique TCR beta sequences numbering some 120 million came from 150 million to 200 million T cells in an earlier analysis. Study results and limitations: According to the study, approximately 150 TCR beta chains were cytomegalovirus-associated.

The PCR used 60 Vbeta and 13 Jbeta primers. In the original analysis: Later analysis identified tens of millions of unique TCR beta chains, approximately 11 million shared. The method was immunoSEQ multiplex PCR; TCRdb's version includes in-frame clones alone and lacks a portion of them. That table gives V, J and clone size, and the DNA gave D and trimming. The sample includes 85,000 to 100,000 clones, approximately 90% of them seen just once. After removal of 0 bases from V and 5 bases from J, the junction contained 16 bases not matched to a gene. CDR1 is SGHDN and CDR2 is FVKESK in the germline V gene. The CDR3 extends over 18 amino acids.

The chain is built from TRBV14 and TRBJ2-7; TRBD2 agrees at 7 bases. The source of this sequence is a man between 18 and 35 years old in good health and CMV-seronegative. Sequenced sample: PBMCs. CDR3: CASSQDFSGLLRTNEQYF. The CDR3 region has the DNA TGTGCCAGCAGCCAAGATTTTTCGGGACTACTCCGAACAAACGAGCAGTACTTC.